The entry below gives a single T cell receptor beta chain sequence along with its context. This clonotype was detected ten times or more. Its antigen is unknown. Per-nucleotide qualities are absent, and no much larger clonotype sits a single base away. Libraries were constructed by multiplex PCR. Sequencing instrument: Illumina HiSeq 4000. CDR3 regions were amplified by Arm-PCR with iRepertoire HTBI primers to construct TCR beta libraries. Gel purification was performed on PCR products prior to sequencing. For the original study's pipeline: Gene usage analysis of CDR3 amino acid clonotypes used the roughly 62 TRBV and about 14 TRBJ segments found across samples. COPE and FqMerger were used to merge filtered high-quality paired reads into contigs. Contigs were aligned with BLAST to IMGT TRBV, TRBD and TRBJ reference genes, and CDR3 was defined per IMGT. Clonotypes above 0.1% frequency were classified as highly expanded clones. Shannon entropy served as the measure of repertoire diversity, while the Gini coefficient captured V-J evenness. A clonotype found in more than one individual was treated as public. Clones were called with MiXCR by TCRdb after fastp trimmed the public reads at Q25, and only in-frame beta chains were retained. When rows share a CDR3 protein, they turn into one entry using the most common DNA and genes. These V and J calls derive from TCRdb rather than the authors' analysis. This sample lists a few hundred thousand distinct CDR3 sequences; roughly 23% were detected once. The top ten constitute around an eighth of the sample.

The time point label here, explained by the study, means: persistent/refractory GD, antithyroid drugs over 5 years with positive TRAb. RNA was extracted from PBMCs in TRIzol for both TCR sequencing and RNA sequencing. The diagnosis of Graves' disease followed American Thyroid Association guidelines. Patients for the study were recruited at an endocrinology department in Xi'an, China. Each patient gave approximately 10 milliliters of peripheral blood, collected in an EDTA anticoagulant tube. Ficoll Paque Plus density gradient separation was used to isolate PBMCs, and no further T cell sorting was done. RNA quality was checked with an Agilent 2100 Bioanalyzer and agarose gel, and concentration with a NanoDrop 2000. This sample is part of a study of regulatory T cells in long-lasting Graves disease (dated by TCRdb to the early 2020s). A note on the overall study: Persistent Graves' disease meant more than 5 years of antithyroid drug treatment with TSH receptor autoantibodies that stayed positive. Antithyroid drugs had been taken for 8.5 to 12 years on average by persistent Graves' disease patients in the clinical cohort. TCR sequencing covered roughly 13 persistent and around 20 newly diagnosed Graves' disease patients, some 35 samples in total. Patients with persistent Graves' disease were compared with patients with newly diagnosed Graves' disease using TCR sequencing and RNA sequencing of peripheral blood. The study was conducted in China and was registered as a clinical trial. The study at large found these results: The authors acknowledged the small sample size as a limitation that may reduce accuracy. Lower TCR Shannon entropy and fewer highly expanded clones were observed in persistent Graves' disease patients than in newly diagnosed patients, which suggested clonal expansion. Persistent patients shared more public clonotypes among themselves (around 2,700) than newly diagnosed patients did (approximately 970). Preferential use of TRBV28, TRBJ1-2 and TRBJ2-5 was observed in persistent disease, whereas TRBV20-1 and TRBJ2-1 were favored in newly diagnosed disease. Peripheral blood alone was examined, since thyroid tissue, which constituted the primary lesion, could not be accessed. Sequencing and analysis were limited to the TCR beta chain.

Trimming removed 4 bases from V and 5 bases from J, leaving 11 bases between the germline ends. In the germline V gene (reference sequence), CDR1 corresponds to MNHEY and CDR2 to SMNVEV. From the cysteine up to the phenylalanine, the CDR3 has a length of 14 residues. Solely the CDR3 DNA is kept, with 42 bases framed from the first base. The chain is encoded by TRBV27 joined to TRBJ2-2; the D match is possibly TRBD1 or TRBD2, with 5 bases aligned in each. The sequences come from peripheral blood mononuclear cells (PBMCs), collected when the disease was refractory, from a patient treated with antithyroid drugs. This receptor was obtained from a female donor with Graves disease. The DNA reads as follows: TGTGCCAGCAGTTATGGGACGGTAACCGGGGAGCTGTTTTTT. It specifies CASSYGTVTGELFF.